Detailed here is one T cell receptor (beta chain). How the authors handled the data: Reference gene primer amplification in the assay estimated nucleated cell counts. TCRdb's table, derived via immunoSEQ multiplex PCR, lists solely in-frame clones and lacks some. V and J calls and clone size are given by that table; D and trimming were obtained from the DNA. The table records about 150,000 clones, roughly 89% of them present only once. The sample originates from a study of blood T cell repertoires in COVID-19. Study at large: The origin of the acute and convalescent COVID-19 samples was the United States, Italy and Spain.

CDR3 length: 16 amino acids. The V end lost 7 bases, the J end lost 0 bases, and 13 bases lay between the germline ends. Germline assignment: CDR1 LNHDA and CDR2 SQIVND (reference sequence). Input material: peripheral blood. The receptor's source is a man between 60 and 75 years old with active or convalescent COVID-19. V gene TRBV19 combines with J gene TRBJ1-6; weak D call: TRBD1 (6 bases). The CDR3 DNA follows: TGTGCCAGTACTAAACAGGGAAGCTCCTATAATTCACCCCTCCACTTT. Its translation: CASTKQGSSYNSPLHF.